This T cell receptor (beta chain) was sequenced during a study of cytomegalovirus exposure and HLA in healthy donors. Study-wide findings and caveats: In an earlier analysis, productive rearrangement rates for most beta V segments clustered near 87% or 30%. There were several of the most significant clusters that appeared linked to common viral pathogens in a later analysis.

This clone has just one count. Its antigen is not identified. The V gene's germline CDR1 is MNHEY and CDR2 SMNVEV (reference sequence). CDR3 length: 11 amino acids. Trimming removed 7 bases at V and 0 bases at J, with 2 bases between. The PCR made use of 60 Vbeta and 13 Jbeta primers. TCRdb's table, derived via immunoSEQ multiplex PCR, lists solely in-frame clones and lacks some. The profile shows about 280,000 clones, over 85% of them singletons. This clonotype was sampled from a woman aged 18-35 years in good health and CMV-seronegative. Sequencing was performed on PBMCs. The chain combines TRBV27 with TRBJ2-3; D ambiguous. The DNA for the CDR3 is TGTGCCAGCACTAGCACAGATACGCAGTATTTT. It translates to CASTSTDTQYF.